This TCR beta chain is from a study of T cells in localized non-small cell lung cancer. Study-level results: Only one tumor region went through sequencing, so heterogeneity may still be there. A higher density of T cells in blood coincided with extended overall survival. Appearing in adjacent lung were a median approximately 57 of the top 100 tumor clones. Peak T cell clonality was found in uninvolved adjacent lung, exceeding tumor.

Sequencing used immunoSEQ multiplex PCR; TCRdb keeps in-frame clones, though not all of them. The sample lists some 2,000 clones, roughly 25% occurring once. Notes on this clone: Its target is not known.

The CDR3 covers 15 residues. Germline V gene lookup returns CDR1 MDHEN and CDR2 SYDVKM. The V and J ends lost 1 base and 1 base, in that order; junction bases with no gene match: 4. Source: lung tumor tissue, taken before any cancer treatment. This sequence joins TRBV28 and TRBJ2-7; TRBD1 matches 7 bases. The receptor's source is a woman between 35 and 70 years old with stage III lung adenocarcinoma. The CDR3 protein is CASSLSGQKSYEQYF. CDR3 in DNA: TGTGCCAGCAGTTTATCGGGACAGAAATCCTACGAGCAGTACTTC.